The entry below describes one TCR beta chain. Its specificity is unknown. Reverse transcription of all isolated RNA meant that expressed TCRB transcripts were sequenced. Naive, central memory and regulatory T cell samples averaged around 3.3 million reads. Generated by immunoSEQ multiplex PCR, the TCRdb table keeps only in-frame clones and is missing some. The data contain over 700,000 clones, roughly 16% of them seen just once; the ten biggest clones take up 0.023%. The sample belongs to a study of beta chain features in type 1 diabetes. Points from the study as a whole: A cDNA-based sequencing approach could over-represent cells with high TCR expression.

The sample was naive CD4+ T cells from blood. This clonotype originated in a young woman in good health.

In DNA, the CDR3 is TGTGCCAGCAGGGGGCGAGTGGTCACCGGGGAGCTGTTTTTT. It is translated as CASRGRVVTGELFF. This sequence joins TRBV28 and TRBJ2-2, with D possibly being TRBD1 (5 bases). V gave up 6 bases and J gave up 4 bases, with 12 bases separating them. The CDR3 sequence is 14 residues long. Germline CDR1 and CDR2: MDHEN and SYDVKM.